This T cell receptor (beta chain) was captured by sequencing in a study of T-cell reconstitution after alpha-beta-depleted transplantation in children. The table lists this clonotype with a few counts. Unique molecular identifiers were built into the TCRbeta library. Each CDR3 protein is one row after TCRdb ran MiXCR on the PCR reads. The repertoire holds 350,000 to 450,000 distinct CDR3 sequences, with 13% as singletons. The CDR3 is 16 amino acids. V shed 8 bases and J 6 bases; nucleotides not matched to a gene: 13. The sequenced sample was PBMCs, obtained from the stem cell graft. The gene calls are TRBV12-3 or TRBV12-4 and TRBJ2-1, with 10 bases matching TRBD1. The receptor comes from a human donor who donated a stem cell graft to a child with Fanconi anemia. CDR3 region: CASSISSGQGSNEQFF. CDR3 bases: TGTGCCAGCTCCATATCGTCGGGACAGGGGAGCAATGAGCAGTTCTTC.